This T cell receptor (beta chain) appears in the sequencing data of a study of T cell clonotyping in hematopoietic cell transplantation. Overall study results and limits: At the given depth, recipient repertoires were over 97% de novo clonotypes. Broader posttransplant TCR repertoire diversity was predicted by graft donor and pretransplant recipient Inverse Simpson Index values.

Sequencing used immunoSEQ multiplex PCR; TCRdb keeps in-frame clones, though not all of them. This table has more than 850 clones, around 95% appearing once. This clone was counted between two and nine times. As yet, its antigen is unknown. The material was PBMCs, obtained 30 days after allogeneic stem cell transplant. The sequence was obtained from a male patient aged 18-30 years who had an allogeneic stem cell transplant from a related donor, so the T cells may come from the graft donor. Some clones in this sample may be carry-over from other donors' samples.

DNA of the CDR3: TGCAGCGTTGAGGGACAGGGCTTGGGCTACACCTTC. This encodes CSVEGQGLGYTF. The chain couples TRBV29-1 to TRBJ1-2, with TRBD1 matching over 9 bases. Germline CDR1 reads SQVTM; CDR2 reads ANQGSEA. The CDR3 runs to 12 residues. Losses at the gene ends were 3 bases for V and 8 bases for J; bases not matched to a gene: 4. The full variable domain, completed using reference TRBV29-1 and TRBJ1-2, is SAVISQKPSRDICQRGTSLTIQCQVDSQVTMMFWYRQQPGQSLTLIATANQGSEATYESGFVIDKFPISRPNLTFSTLTVSNMSPEDSSIYLCSVEGQGLGYTFGSGTRLTVV.